Shown below are 15 T cell receptor beta chains from a single sample sequenced in a study of blood T cell repertoires in COVID-19. TCRdb's table, derived via immunoSEQ multiplex PCR, lists solely in-frame clones and lacks some. The sample has approximately 97,000 clones, roughly 87% seen once. The sequencing input was peripheral blood. These receptors were collected from a man aged 50 to 60 with active COVID-19.

The chain is built from TRBV6-6 and TRBJ2-1; the match to TRBD1 covers 12 bases. The trim removed 2 bases at V and 12 bases at J, leaving 8 bases unmatched. There are 15 residues in the CDR3. Germline-derived CDR1 and CDR2 are MNHNY and SVGAGI (reference sequence). The CDR3 reads CASSYGTGGPWGQFF. The CDR3 nucleotides are TGTGCCAGCAGTTACGGGACAGGGGGCCCGTGGGGGCAGTTCTTC.

The V gene is TRBV6-6, the J gene TRBJ1-5; 7 bases line up with TRBD1. J lost 12 bases, V lost 7 bases, and 9 bases had no gene match. Germline-derived CDR1 and CDR2 are MNHNY and SVGAGI (reference sequence). CDR3 length: 12 residues. The CDR3 spells CASTLQQGLQHF. DNA for the CDR3: TGTGCCAGCACCCTACAACAGGGGCTCCAGCATTTT.

The sample holds one count of this clone. The J gene is TRBJ2-7, the V gene TRBV2; TRBD1 matches at 8 bases. Germline CDR1 SNHLY, CDR2 FYNNEI. Unmatched junction bases numbered 11, after V lost 6 bases and J lost 4 bases. The CDR3 consists of 15 residues. The DNA of the CDR3 is TGTGCCAGCAGCCCTCCAGGGGGCTATGTATACGAGCAGTACTTC. It encodes CASSPPGGYVYEQYF.

The chain is built from TRBV5-1 and TRBJ2-3; 11 bases align to TRBD2. From germline, CDR1 is SGHRS and CDR2 YFSETQ. CDR3 length: 16 residues. The junction had 15 bases not matched to a gene; V was cut back by 4 bases and J by 11 bases. In DNA, the CDR3 is TGCGCCAGCAGCACACCGGGACTAGCGGTGGAGCACAGGCAGTATTTT. Its protein product is CASSTPGLAVEHRQYF. Complete variable domain (other parts from reference TRBV5-1 and TRBJ2-3): KAGVTQTPRYLIKTRGQQVTLSCSPISGHRSVSWYQQTPGQGLQFLFEYFSETQRNKGNFPGRFSGRQFSNSRSEMNVSTLELGDSALYLCASSTPGLAVEHRQYFGPGTRLTVL.

The table lists this clone with a few counts. The genes are TRBV7-9 and TRBJ1-3, with D hard to call. V lost 2 bases and J lost 0, with 17 bases in between. The CDR3 loop spans 18 amino acids. Per the germline V gene, CDR1 is SEHNR and CDR2 is FQNEAQ (reference sequence). The CDR3 reads CASSLWAAGSSSGNTIYF. The CDR3 DNA reads TGTGCCAGCAGCTTATGGGCCGCGGGGTCATCCTCTGGAAACACCATATATTTT.

J is TRBJ2-1 and V is TRBV6-5, with D possibly TRBD2 on 7 matching bases. Trimming took 9 bases from V and 4 from J, leaving 19 bases between them. Germline values: CDR1 MNHEY, CDR2 SVGAGI. The CDR3 length is 15 residues. The CDR3 protein is CASTTTGGRYNEQFF. CDR3 DNA: TGTGCCAGTACGACCACGGGGGGCAGGTACAATGAGCAGTTCTTC.

The rearrangement uses TRBV18 and TRBJ2-3, with 9 bases matching TRBD2. Looked up from germline, CDR1 is KGHSH and CDR2 is LQKENI. The CDR3 has 14 amino acids. V shed 3 bases and J 5 bases; nucleotides not matched to a gene: 3. CDR3: CASSPAGGRDTQYF. DNA of the CDR3: TGTGCCAGCTCACCGGCGGGGGGGCGAGATACGCAGTATTTT.

The chain has TRBV7-2 and TRBJ1-1; 7 bases are a match to TRBD1. The CDR3 contains 13 residues. Germline assignment: CDR1 SGHTA and CDR2 FQGNSA. J lost 5 bases, V lost 3 bases, and 3 bases had no gene match. Here the CDR3 DNA reads TGTGCCAGCAGCTTTACAGGGGTTACTGAAGCTTTCTTT. Encoded protein: CASSFTGVTEAFF.

This clone appeared a few times. This chain uses TRBV4-3 with TRBJ1-1, with TRBD1 as a possible D gene (5 bases). The CDR3 loop spans 15 amino acids. The germline V and J ends were trimmed by 0 bases and 4 bases, with 12 bases remaining between them. Germline V CDR1 and CDR2: LGHNA, YSLEER. CDR3 in amino acids: CASSQEKGWVTEAFF. CDR3 DNA: TGCGCCAGCAGCCAAGAAAAGGGGTGGGTCACTGAAGCTTTCTTT.

J is TRBJ2-3 and V is TRBV4-3; a possible D gene is TRBD2 (7 bases). Trimming left V 4 bases short and J 5 bases short, with 10 bases between. This CDR3 is 13 amino acids long. In germline, CDR1 is LGHNA, CDR2 YSLEER. The CDR3: CASSPRGGDTQYF. DNA of the CDR3: TGCGCCAGCAGCCCTAGGGGGGGAGATACGCAGTATTTT.

The chain is built from TRBV30 and TRBJ1-1, with D perhaps TRBD1 (6 bases). The ends were cut back, 4 bases at V and 4 bases at J, with 16 bases in the middle. The CDR3 totals 14 residues. Germline V gene data show CDR1 as GTSNPN and CDR2 as SVGIG (reference sequence). The CDR3 loop is CAWTLGGGGTEAFF. DNA of the CDR3: TGTGCCTGGACCCTGGGAGGGGGAGGCACTGAAGCTTTCTTT.

This clone was counted between two and nine times. The rearrangement links TRBV2 to TRBJ1-5; 7 bases are a match to TRBD1. Trimming removed 3 bases from V and 5 bases from J; junction bases left unmatched: 4. CDR1 SNHLY and CDR2 FYNNEI come from the germline V gene. This CDR3 comprises 14 residues. The CDR3 DNA is TGTGCCAGCAGTGAGACAGGGAGGCATCAGCCCCAGCATTTT. Its translation is CASSETGRHQPQHF.

The chain is built from TRBV5-1 and TRBJ2-1; TRBD1 agrees at 11 bases. Germline V gene sequence: CDR1 SGHRS, CDR2 YFSETQ. The J segment lost 7 bases and the V segment lost 7 bases, leaving 4 bases of the junction unmatched. The CDR3 loop spans 13 amino acids. In nucleotides, the CDR3 is TGCGCCAGCTTTTGGGACAGGGGGAATGAGCAGTTCTTC. The encoded protein is CASFWDRGNEQFF.

The chain carries TRBV19 and TRBJ2-1, with TRBD1 matching 10 bases. The CDR3 length is 15 residues. V trimming: 8 bases; J trimming: 3 bases; junction bases outside the gene matches: 7. CDR1 and CDR2 from the germline V gene are LNHDA and SQIVND (reference sequence). The CDR3 is CASSKTGGGYNEQFF. The CDR3 nucleotides read TGTGCCAGTTCAAAGACAGGGGGCGGCTACAATGAGCAGTTCTTC.

In its sample, this clone was seen a few times. The V and J genes are TRBV19 and TRBJ1-5; D gene ambiguous. With 7 bases removed from V and 4 bases from J, the gap between germline ends came to 17 bases. Germline assignment: CDR1 LNHDA and CDR2 SQIVND (reference sequence). The CDR3 is 15 amino acids. CDR3 loop: CASTQSGSKNQPQHF. CDR3 DNA: TGTGCCAGTACCCAGTCCGGGAGTAAAAATCAGCCCCAGCATTTT.